The rows below give T cell receptor beta chains drawn from one sample of a study of blood T cells in healthy people across ages. TCRdb re-derived calls from the 5' RACE reads in MiXCR, one entry per CDR3 protein. This sample has more than 650,000 distinct CDR3 sequences; roughly 26% occur once, and the top ten carry around 3%. The sample also formed part of further work on T cells of mothers and their children.

The sequenced sample was blood. The receptors stem from a boy aged 5-17 years in good health. CDR3s include the opening cysteine and the closing phenylalanine or tryptophan. D genes are given only for firm matches. The size entry is marked missing in some rows and otherwise reads once, few, many or a size class.

d_gene: TRBD1; v_gene: TRBV7-3; len: 14; abundance: few; j_gene: TRBJ2-1; CDR3aa: CASSLRRQGQEQFF; CDR3nt: TGTGCCAGCAGCTTGAGGAGACAGGGTCAAGAGCAGTTCTTC
d_gene: .; v_gene: TRBV28; len: 12; abundance: .; j_gene: TRBJ1-3; CDR3aa: CASSATSDTIYF; CDR3nt: TGTGCCAGCAGCGCTACTTCGGACACCATATATTTT
d_gene: .; v_gene: TRBV6-5; len: 14; abundance: .; j_gene: TRBJ2-2; CDR3aa: CASSYSGANGELFF; CDR3nt: TGTGCCAGCAGTTACTCGGGGGCTAACGGGGAGCTGTTTTTT
d_gene: .; v_gene: TRBV7-9; len: 12; abundance: .; j_gene: TRBJ1-2; CDR3aa: CASSLRDPYYTF; CDR3nt: TGTGCCAGCAGCTTAAGAGACCCCTATTACACCTTC
d_gene: .; v_gene: TRBV5-1; len: 15; abundance: .; j_gene: TRBJ1-1; CDR3aa: CASSLVGGGSTEAFF; CDR3nt: TGCGCCAGCTCCCTTGTCGGGGGCGGGAGCACTGAAGCTTTCTTT
d_gene: .; v_gene: TRBV7-9; len: 11; abundance: few; j_gene: TRBJ2-5; CDR3aa: CASSLGWQRFF; CDR3nt: TGTGCCAGCAGCTTAGGGTGGCAGCGGTTCTTC
d_gene: TRBD1; v_gene: TRBV12-3/TRBV12-4; len: 15; abundance: .; j_gene: TRBJ1-5; CDR3aa: CASTLTGTGGQPQHF; CDR3nt: TGTGCCAGCACCCTTACCGGGACAGGGGGTCAGCCCCAGCATTTT
d_gene: .; v_gene: TRBV6-5; len: 16; abundance: .; j_gene: TRBJ2-5; CDR3aa: CASSTSRVRGRETQYF; CDR3nt: TGTGCCAGCAGTACCTCCCGCGTTCGGGGGCGGGAGACCCAGTACTTC
d_gene: TRBD1; v_gene: TRBV6-1; len: 13; abundance: few; j_gene: TRBJ1-5; CDR3aa: CARSGTGGKPQHF; CDR3nt: TGTGCCCGCAGTGGGACAGGAGGGAAGCCCCAGCATTTT
d_gene: .; v_gene: TRBV12-3/TRBV12-4; len: 11; abundance: many; j_gene: TRBJ1-2; CDR3aa: CASSLGHGYTF; CDR3nt: TGTGCCAGCAGTTTAGGGCATGGCTACACCTTC
d_gene: .; v_gene: TRBV28; len: 15; abundance: .; j_gene: TRBJ2-7; CDR3aa: CASSFVAKGGSEQYF; CDR3nt: TGTGCCAGCAGTTTCGTTGCTAAAGGGGGTTCCGAGCAGTACTTC
d_gene: .; v_gene: TRBV25-1; len: 15; abundance: once; j_gene: TRBJ2-7; CDR3aa: CASSDPGLGTYEQYF; CDR3nt: TGTGCCAGCAGTGACCCGGGGTTAGGCACCTACGAGCAGTACTTC
d_gene: .; v_gene: TRBV6-5; len: 13; abundance: .; j_gene: TRBJ1-2; CDR3aa: CASSPWGSYGYTF; CDR3nt: TGTGCCAGCAGTCCCTGGGGGAGCTATGGCTACACCTTC
d_gene: .; v_gene: TRBV6-5; len: 12; abundance: .; j_gene: TRBJ1-2; CDR3aa: CAPRGTNYGYTF; CDR3nt: TGTGCCCCCAGAGGGACTAACTATGGCTACACCTTC
d_gene: TRBD1; v_gene: TRBV7-9; len: 15; abundance: .; j_gene: TRBJ1-6; CDR3aa: CASSLAGTVPSPLHF; CDR3nt: TGTGCCAGCAGCTTAGCTGGGACAGTACCTTCACCCCTCCACTTT
d_gene: TRBD1; v_gene: TRBV20-1; len: 17; abundance: .; j_gene: TRBJ2-4; CDR3aa: CSASILNRGRTKNIQYF; CDR3nt: TGCAGTGCTAGCATACTTAACAGGGGGAGGACCAAAAACATTCAGTACTTC
d_gene: .; v_gene: TRBV28; len: 14; abundance: .; j_gene: TRBJ2-4; CDR3aa: CASSYFESKNIQYF; CDR3nt: TGTGCCAGCAGTTATTTTGAGAGCAAAAACATTCAGTACTTC
d_gene: TRBD2; v_gene: TRBV5-4; len: 16; abundance: .; j_gene: TRBJ2-2; CDR3aa: CASSWRTRGFTGELFF; CDR3nt: TGTGCCAGCAGCTGGCGGACTAGGGGTTTCACCGGGGAGCTGTTTTTT
d_gene: TRBD1; v_gene: TRBV5-1; len: 15; abundance: .; j_gene: TRBJ1-2; CDR3aa: CASSYRDRGCYGYTF; CDR3nt: TGCGCCAGCAGCTACCGGGACAGGGGCTGTTATGGCTACACCTTC
d_gene: .; v_gene: TRBV2; len: 16; abundance: .; j_gene: TRBJ2-2; CDR3aa: CASSDTRGADTGELFF; CDR3nt: TGTGCCAGCAGTGACACAAGGGGCGCCGACACCGGGGAGCTGTTTTTT
d_gene: .; v_gene: TRBV5-1; len: 14; abundance: .; j_gene: TRBJ2-5; CDR3aa: CASAGLRKQEAQYF; CDR3nt: TGCGCCAGCGCGGGTCTAAGGAAACAAGAGGCCCAGTACTTC
d_gene: .; v_gene: TRBV28; len: 16; abundance: few; j_gene: TRBJ2-1; CDR3aa: CASSFPVSPHYNEQFF; CDR3nt: TGTGCCAGCAGTTTCCCAGTATCGCCGCACTACAATGAGCAGTTCTTC
d_gene: .; v_gene: TRBV3-1; len: 12; abundance: .; j_gene: TRBJ1-2; CDR3aa: CASSQLIGGYTF; CDR3nt: TGTGCCAGCAGCCAGCTCATCGGGGGCTACACCTTC
d_gene: .; v_gene: TRBV30; len: 13; abundance: once; j_gene: TRBJ1-2; CDR3aa: CAWSPAGAGGYTF; CDR3nt: TGTGCCTGGAGTCCCGCCGGGGCGGGCGGCTACACCTTC
d_gene: TRBD2; v_gene: TRBV4-1; len: 16; abundance: .; j_gene: TRBJ2-1; CDR3aa: CASSPLAGLPYNEQFF; CDR3nt: TGCGCCAGCAGCCCCCTAGCGGGGCTCCCTTACAATGAGCAGTTCTTC
d_gene: TRBD2; v_gene: TRBV12-3/TRBV12-4; len: 14; abundance: few; j_gene: TRBJ2-5; CDR3aa: CASSFGGDVGTQYF; CDR3nt: TGTGCCAGCAGTTTCGGGGGGGACGTGGGGACCCAGTACTTC
d_gene: TRBD2; v_gene: TRBV20-1; len: 13; abundance: few; j_gene: TRBJ2-7; CDR3aa: CSVSTSGLYEQYF; CDR3nt: TGCAGTGTCTCGACTAGCGGTCTTTACGAGCAGTACTTC
d_gene: TRBD2; v_gene: TRBV10-3; len: 20; abundance: few; j_gene: TRBJ2-7; CDR3aa: CAISESRGRLAGLSSYEQYF; CDR3nt: TGTGCCATCAGTGAGTCTCGGGGCCGCCTAGCGGGGTTAAGCTCCTACGAGCAGTACTTC
d_gene: TRBD1; v_gene: TRBV5-1; len: 16; abundance: .; j_gene: TRBJ1-1; CDR3aa: CASSPSPGTGIPEAFF; CDR3nt: TGCGCCAGCAGCCCCAGTCCCGGGACAGGGATCCCTGAAGCTTTCTTT
d_gene: .; v_gene: TRBV7-6; len: 15; abundance: few; j_gene: TRBJ1-2; CDR3aa: CASSRYAGTTYGYTF; CDR3nt: TGTGCCAGCAGCCGTTACGCAGGGACAACTTATGGCTACACCTTC
d_gene: .; v_gene: TRBV7-9; len: 14; abundance: many; j_gene: TRBJ2-7; CDR3aa: CASSPLGGAYEQYF; CDR3nt: TGTGCCAGCAGCCCATTGGGTGGGGCCTACGAGCAGTACTTC
d_gene: TRBD2; v_gene: TRBV4-1; len: 13; abundance: few; j_gene: TRBJ2-1; CDR3aa: CASSHPGLAGLFF; CDR3nt: TGCGCCAGCAGCCACCCCGGACTAGCAGGATTGTTCTTC
d_gene: .; v_gene: TRBV18; len: 14; abundance: few; j_gene: TRBJ2-2; CDR3aa: CASSPDTNTGELFF; CDR3nt: TGTGCCAGCTCTCCTGACACCAACACCGGGGAGCTGTTTTTT
d_gene: .; v_gene: TRBV10-3; len: 13; abundance: many; j_gene: TRBJ2-2; CDR3aa: CAIGAGNTGELFF; CDR3nt: TGTGCCATCGGGGCGGGGAACACCGGGGAGCTGTTTTTT
d_gene: .; v_gene: TRBV28; len: 13; abundance: .; j_gene: TRBJ2-5; CDR3aa: CASRTSLKETQYF; CDR3nt: TGTGCCAGCCGAACTAGCCTTAAAGAGACCCAGTACTTC
d_gene: .; v_gene: TRBV4-1; len: 14; abundance: .; j_gene: TRBJ2-5; CDR3aa: CASSQDQYQETQYF; CDR3nt: TGCGCCAGCAGCCAGGATCAGTACCAGGAGACCCAGTACTTC
d_gene: .; v_gene: TRBV13; len: 16; abundance: few; j_gene: TRBJ1-2; CDR3aa: CASSSLEEPGTYGYTF; CDR3nt: TGTGCCAGCAGCTCTCTCGAAGAGCCCGGGACTTATGGCTACACCTTC
d_gene: .; v_gene: TRBV6-5; len: 16; abundance: .; j_gene: TRBJ2-1; CDR3aa: CASSYSRSTVGNEQFF; CDR3nt: TGTGCCAGCAGTTACTCCAGGTCAACGGTGGGTAATGAGCAGTTCTTC
d_gene: .; v_gene: TRBV7-2; len: 24; abundance: .; j_gene: TRBJ2-3; CDR3aa: CASSFKRAGSELKKQGPGTDTQYF; CDR3nt: TGTGCCAGCAGCTTTAAACGAGCGGGATCTGAGCTCAAGAAACAGGGACCGGGCACAGATACGCAGTATTTT
d_gene: .; v_gene: TRBV6-5; len: 14; abundance: .; j_gene: TRBJ1-1; CDR3aa: CASSSLEPYTEAFF; CDR3nt: TGTGCCAGCAGTTCCCTTGAGCCCTACACTGAAGCTTTCTTT
d_gene: .; v_gene: TRBV5-1; len: 12; abundance: few; j_gene: TRBJ2-3; CDR3aa: CASSLDLGLQYF; CDR3nt: TGCGCCAGCAGCTTGGACCTGGGGTTGCAGTATTTT
d_gene: TRBD1; v_gene: TRBV29-1; len: 13; abundance: many; j_gene: TRBJ2-7; CDR3aa: CSVEPTGGCEQYF; CDR3nt: TGCAGCGTTGAGCCGACAGGGGGATGCGAGCAGTACTTC
d_gene: .; v_gene: TRBV19; len: 14; abundance: .; j_gene: TRBJ2-7; CDR3aa: CASSSLLSPYEQYF; CDR3nt: TGTGCCAGTAGTTCCCTCCTCAGTCCCTACGAGCAGTACTTC
d_gene: TRBD2; v_gene: TRBV30; len: 13; abundance: .; j_gene: TRBJ2-5; CDR3aa: CAWSGTRGETQYF; CDR3nt: TGTGCCTGGAGTGGGACTAGAGGGGAGACCCAGTACTTC
d_gene: TRBD1; v_gene: TRBV10-1; len: 16; abundance: few; j_gene: TRBJ2-1; CDR3aa: CASSAGTGVTYNEQFF; CDR3nt: TGCGCCAGCAGTGCAGGGACAGGCGTTACCTACAATGAGCAGTTCTTC
d_gene: .; v_gene: TRBV28; len: 12; abundance: .; j_gene: TRBJ2-7; CDR3aa: CATKGQGYEQYF; CDR3nt: TGTGCCACCAAGGGGCAGGGCTACGAGCAGTACTTC